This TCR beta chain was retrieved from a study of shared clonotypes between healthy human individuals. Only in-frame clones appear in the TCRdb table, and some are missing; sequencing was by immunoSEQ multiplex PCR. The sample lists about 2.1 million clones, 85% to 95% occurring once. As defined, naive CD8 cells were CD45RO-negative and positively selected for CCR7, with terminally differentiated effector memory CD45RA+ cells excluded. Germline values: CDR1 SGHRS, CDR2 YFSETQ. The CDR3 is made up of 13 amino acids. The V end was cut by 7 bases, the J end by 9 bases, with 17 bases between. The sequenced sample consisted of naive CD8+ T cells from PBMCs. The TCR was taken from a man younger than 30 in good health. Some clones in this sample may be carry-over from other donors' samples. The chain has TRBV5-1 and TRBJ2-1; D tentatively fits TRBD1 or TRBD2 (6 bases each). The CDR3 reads CASEGERGGEQFF. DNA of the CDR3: TGCGCCAGCGAGGGGGAGAGGGGAGGTGAGCAGTTCTTC. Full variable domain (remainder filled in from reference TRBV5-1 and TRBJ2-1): KAGVTQTPRYLIKTRGQQVTLSCSPISGHRSVSWYQQTPGQGLQFLFEYFSETQRNKGNFPGRFSGRQFSNSRSEMNVSTLELGDSALYLCASEGERGGEQFFGPGTRLTVL.